This T cell receptor beta chain was captured in a study of T cell responses to AZD1222 COVID-19 vaccine. Note on this clone: Its antigen is unknown.

Study-level results: Sampled repertoires all dated from after the peak T cell response. Possibly, clonal diversity was underestimated; donors were largely white British and included more females. Targeting of unmutated variant regions was reportedly seen in nearly half of spike-specific TCRs. With two AZD1222 doses given, Spike-specific TCR breadth and depth both rose.

Trimming took 3 bases from V and 3 from J, leaving 12 bases between them. Germline lookup yields CDR1 LNHDA and CDR2 SQIVND (reference sequence). The CDR3 extends over 14 amino acids. The assay was immunoSEQ multiplex PCR, and TCRdb's table has in-frame clones only and misses some. Among approximately 100,000 clones listed, approximately 92% were seen once. The sequences come from peripheral blood, collected on day 0 of AZD1222 vaccination. The rearrangement uses TRBV19 and TRBJ2-7; D perhaps matches TRBD1 (6 bases). The receptor was isolated from an adult in good health. The CDR3 region is CASSIRLDSYEQYF. The CDR3 nucleotides read TGTGCCAGTAGTATTAGATTGGACAGCTACGAGCAGTACTTC.